The entry below describes one T cell receptor (beta chain). Its antigen remains unknown. There were roughly 3,200 ng of total RNA used for each TCR library. Samples each yielded cDNA through eight separate reactions. A 6-nucleotide sample barcode was carried by the UMIs, which template switching added. Reprocessing the 5' RACE reads, TCRdb reports a single entry for every CDR3 protein and omits DNA. The sample totals 150,000 to 200,000 distinct CDR3 sequences. Germline values: CDR1 SGHKS, CDR2 YYEKEE (reference sequence). The CDR3 length is 16 residues. The source of the sample is a study of monozygotic twins with inflammatory bowel disease. Overall study results and limits: A lone strong IBD-associated signal or clonotype found no support.

The clonotype originates from a human donor with ulcerative colitis or Crohn's disease, or a healthy co-twin of an affected twin (not recorded which). The rearrangement uses TRBV5-5 and TRBJ2-2. Sequencing was carried out using blood. CDR3 region: CASSVGHLGIAGELFF.